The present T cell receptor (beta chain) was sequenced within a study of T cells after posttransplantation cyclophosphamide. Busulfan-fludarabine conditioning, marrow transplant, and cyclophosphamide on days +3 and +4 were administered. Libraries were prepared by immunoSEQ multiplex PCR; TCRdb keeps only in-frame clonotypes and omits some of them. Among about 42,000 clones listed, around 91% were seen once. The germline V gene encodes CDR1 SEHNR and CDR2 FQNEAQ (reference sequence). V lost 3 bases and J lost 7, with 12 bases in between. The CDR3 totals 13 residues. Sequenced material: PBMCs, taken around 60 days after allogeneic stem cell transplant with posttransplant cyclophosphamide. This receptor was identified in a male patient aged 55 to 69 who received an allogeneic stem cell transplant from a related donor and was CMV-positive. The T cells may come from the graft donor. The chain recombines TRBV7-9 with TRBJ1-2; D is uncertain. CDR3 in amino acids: CASSFHKYSGYTF. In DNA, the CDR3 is TGTGCCAGCAGCTTCCACAAGTACAGTGGCTACACCTTC.